This T cell receptor beta chain was sequenced in a study of T-cell memory formation after mild COVID-19. Overall study findings and caveats: Some clones that responded were present in memory (sampled pre-infection), which suggests cross-reactive memory joined. Among clones contracting day 15 to 85, CD4/CD8 was balanced, whereas later expanders leaned CD4+.

The CDR3 totals 16 residues. Trimming cost V 2 bases and J 2 bases, with 15 bases left between them. Per the germline V gene, CDR1 is SGHRS and CDR2 is YFSETQ. UMIs and sample barcodes were carried by the TCR alpha and TCR beta cDNA libraries that 5'RACE produced using constant-segment primers. MiXCR was run by TCRdb on the 5' RACE reads, yielding one entry per CDR3 protein. The sample shows 550,000 to 700,000 distinct CDR3 sequences, roughly 17% of them seen only once. Note on this clonotype: Its antigen remains unknown.

The chain couples TRBV5-1 to TRBJ2-3; D not certain. The clonotype comes from an adult woman who had mild COVID-19 (a few samples of this study predate the infection). Cell type and time point are not known. Sequencing used PBMCs or a T cell subset sorted from them (not recorded which). This chain's CDR3 is CASSFIPTGTTDTQYF. In nucleotides, the CDR3 is TGCGCCAGCAGCTTCATACCGACCGGAACCACAGATACGCAGTATTTT.